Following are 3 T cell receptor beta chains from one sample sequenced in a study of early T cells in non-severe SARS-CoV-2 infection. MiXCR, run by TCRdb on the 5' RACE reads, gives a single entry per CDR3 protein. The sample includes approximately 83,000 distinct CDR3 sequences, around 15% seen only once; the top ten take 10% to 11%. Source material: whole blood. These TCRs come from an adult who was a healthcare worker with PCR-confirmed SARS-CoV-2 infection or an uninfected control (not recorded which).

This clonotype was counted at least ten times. The CDR3 coding sequence is TGTGCCAGCAGCATGTTGGACAGTTTCTCGAACACTGAAGCTTTCTTT. Translated: CASSMLDSFSNTEAFF. V usage is TRBV5-5 and J usage is TRBJ1-1, with D tentatively TRBD1 (6 bases). With 4 bases removed from V and 1 base from J, the gap between germline ends came to 17 bases. The V gene's germline CDR1 is SGHKS and CDR2 YYEKEE (reference sequence). CDR3 size: 16 residues.

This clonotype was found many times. The CDR3 DNA reads as TGTGCCAGTAGTATCGCTTCGGCAGATACGCAGTATTTT. Amino acid sequence: CASSIASADTQYF. The chain links TRBV19 to TRBJ2-3, with unresolved D. Germline V gives CDR1 LNHDA, CDR2 SQIVND (reference sequence). The V end was cut by 3 bases, the J end by 4 bases, with 8 bases between. The length of the CDR3 is 13 residues.

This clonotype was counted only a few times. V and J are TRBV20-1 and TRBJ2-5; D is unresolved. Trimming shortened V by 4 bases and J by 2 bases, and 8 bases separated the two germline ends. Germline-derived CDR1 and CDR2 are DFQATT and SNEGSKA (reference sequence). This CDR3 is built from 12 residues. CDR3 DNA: TGCAGTGCTACCGGTCCTCAAGAGACCCAGTACTTC. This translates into CSATGPQETQYF.